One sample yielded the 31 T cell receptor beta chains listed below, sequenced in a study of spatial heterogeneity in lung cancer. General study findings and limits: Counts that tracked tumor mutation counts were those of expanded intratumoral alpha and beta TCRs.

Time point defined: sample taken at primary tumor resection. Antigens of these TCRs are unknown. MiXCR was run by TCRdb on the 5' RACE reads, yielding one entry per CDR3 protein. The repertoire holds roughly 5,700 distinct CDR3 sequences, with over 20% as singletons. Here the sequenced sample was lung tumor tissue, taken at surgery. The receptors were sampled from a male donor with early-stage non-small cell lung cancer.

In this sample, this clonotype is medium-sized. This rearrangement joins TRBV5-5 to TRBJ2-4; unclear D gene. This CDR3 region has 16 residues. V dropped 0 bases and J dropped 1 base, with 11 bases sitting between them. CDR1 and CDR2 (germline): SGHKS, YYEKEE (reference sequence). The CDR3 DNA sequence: TGTGCCAGCAGCTTGGAGGACGTTAGGGCCAAAAACATTCAGTACTTC. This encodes CASSLEDVRAKNIQYF.

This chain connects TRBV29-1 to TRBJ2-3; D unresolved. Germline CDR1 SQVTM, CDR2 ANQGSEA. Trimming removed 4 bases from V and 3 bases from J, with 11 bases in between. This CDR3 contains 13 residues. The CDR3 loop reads CSVALRSTDTQYF. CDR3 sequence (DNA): TGCAGCGTTGCACTAAGGTCTACAGATACGCAGTATTTT.

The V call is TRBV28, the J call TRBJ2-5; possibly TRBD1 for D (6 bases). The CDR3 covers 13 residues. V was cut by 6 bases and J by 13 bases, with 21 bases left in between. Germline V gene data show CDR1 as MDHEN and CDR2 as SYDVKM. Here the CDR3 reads CASSSGAGGRGYF. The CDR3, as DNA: TGTGCCAGCAGCTCAGGGGCCGGTGGACGGGGGTACTTC.

The CDR3 spells CASSLGTGDPIYF. The CDR3 nucleotides read TGTGCCAGCAGCTTAGGGACAGGGGACCCTATTTACTTC. This rearrangement joins TRBV11-2 to TRBJ2-7; TRBD1 matches 9 bases. This CDR3 is built from 13 residues. Per germline, CDR1 SGHAT and CDR2 FQNNGV. V dropped 1 base and J dropped 13; count of bases not matched to a gene: 8.

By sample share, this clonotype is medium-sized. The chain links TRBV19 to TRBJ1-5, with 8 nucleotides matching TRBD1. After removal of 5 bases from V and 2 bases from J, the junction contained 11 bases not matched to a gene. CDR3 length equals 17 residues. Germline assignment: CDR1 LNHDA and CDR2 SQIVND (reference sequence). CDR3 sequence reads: CASSLRQGRGGNQPQHF. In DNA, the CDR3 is TGTGCCAGTAGTCTCAGACAGGGGCGTGGTGGCAATCAGCCCCAGCATTTT.

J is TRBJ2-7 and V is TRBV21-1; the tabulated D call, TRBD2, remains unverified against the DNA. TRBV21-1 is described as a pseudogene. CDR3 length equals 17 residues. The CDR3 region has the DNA TGTGCCAGCAGCGCCTTAGGTACTAGCGGGAGAGACTACGAGCAGTACTTC. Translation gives CASSALGTSGRDYEQYF.

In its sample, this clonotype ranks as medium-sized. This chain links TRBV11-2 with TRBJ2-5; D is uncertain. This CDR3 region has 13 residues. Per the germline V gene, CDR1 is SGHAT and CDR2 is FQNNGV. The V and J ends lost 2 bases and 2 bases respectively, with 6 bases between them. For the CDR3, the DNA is TGTGCCAGCAGCTTATGGCGGCAAGAGACCCAGTACTTC. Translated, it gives CASSLWRQETQYF.

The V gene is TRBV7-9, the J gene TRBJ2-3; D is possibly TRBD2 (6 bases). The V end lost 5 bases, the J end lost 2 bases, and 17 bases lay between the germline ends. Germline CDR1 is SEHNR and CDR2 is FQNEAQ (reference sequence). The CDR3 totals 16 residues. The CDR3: CASSLDWRDSTDTQYF. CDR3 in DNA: TGTGCCAGCAGCCTCGACTGGCGGGATTCCACAGATACGCAGTATTTT.

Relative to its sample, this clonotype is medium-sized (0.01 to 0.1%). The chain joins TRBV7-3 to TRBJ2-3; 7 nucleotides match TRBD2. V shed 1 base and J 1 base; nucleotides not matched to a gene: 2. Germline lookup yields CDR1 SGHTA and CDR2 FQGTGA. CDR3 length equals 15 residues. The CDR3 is CASSLNGRRTDTQYF. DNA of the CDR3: TGTGCCAGCAGCTTAAACGGGAGGCGCACAGATACGCAGTATTTT.

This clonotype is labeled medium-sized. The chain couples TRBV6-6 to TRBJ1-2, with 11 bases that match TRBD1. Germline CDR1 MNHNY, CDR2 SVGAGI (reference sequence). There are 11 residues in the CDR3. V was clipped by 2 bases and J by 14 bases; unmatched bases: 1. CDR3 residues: CASSYGTGGTF. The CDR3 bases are TGTGCCAGCAGTTACGGGACAGGGGGAACCTTC.

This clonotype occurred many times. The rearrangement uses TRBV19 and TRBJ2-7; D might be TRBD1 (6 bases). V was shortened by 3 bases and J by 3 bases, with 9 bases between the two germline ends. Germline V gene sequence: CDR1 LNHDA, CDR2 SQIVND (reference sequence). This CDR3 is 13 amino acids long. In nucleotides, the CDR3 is TGTGCCAGTAGTATGACAGGAAACTACGAGCAGTACTTC. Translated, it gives CASSMTGNYEQYF.

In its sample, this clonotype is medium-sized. CDR3 sequence (DNA): TGTGCCAGCAGCCTCACAATGAACACTGAAGCTTTCTTT. Residues: CASSLTMNTEAFF. This chain joins TRBV7-3 and TRBJ1-1; D unclear. Germline-derived CDR1 and CDR2 are SGHTA and FQGTGA. This CDR3 has 13 amino acids. V lost 5 bases and J lost 0, with 7 bases in between.

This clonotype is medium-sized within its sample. The CDR3 DNA reads as TGCAGCGCTGTTGGGACAGGGGTCGAGCAGTACTTC. Protein product: CSAVGTGVEQYF. J is TRBJ2-7 and V is TRBV29-1, with 10 bases that match TRBD1. The junction had 6 bases not matched to a gene; V was cut back by 7 bases and J by 6 bases. The CDR3 sequence is 12 residues long. CDR1 and CDR2 from the germline V gene are SQVTM and ANQGSEA.

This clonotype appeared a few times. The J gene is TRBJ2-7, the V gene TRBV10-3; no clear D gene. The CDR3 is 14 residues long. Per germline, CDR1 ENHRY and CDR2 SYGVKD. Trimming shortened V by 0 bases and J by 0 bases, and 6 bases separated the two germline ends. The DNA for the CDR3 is TGTGCCATCAGTGAGTCACTGTCCTCCTACGAGCAGTACTTC. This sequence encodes CAISESLSSYEQYF.

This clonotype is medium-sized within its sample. The CDR3 protein is CASTRGGTPNEKLFF. The CDR3 region has the DNA TGTGCCAGCACGAGAGGGGGCACTCCGAATGAAAAACTGTTTTTT. V usage is TRBV6-6 and J usage is TRBJ1-4, with TRBD1 matching 7 bases. The length of the CDR3 is 15 residues. Germline V lookup: CDR1 MNHNY, CDR2 SVGAGI (reference sequence). Trimming cost V 7 bases and J 5 bases; bases outside gene matches: 10.

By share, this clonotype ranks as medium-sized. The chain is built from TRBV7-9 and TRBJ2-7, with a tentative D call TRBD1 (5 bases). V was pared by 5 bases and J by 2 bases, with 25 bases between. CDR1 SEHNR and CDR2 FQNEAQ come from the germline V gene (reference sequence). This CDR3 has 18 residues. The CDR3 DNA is TGTGCCAGCAGCCTGGGGCAGACAGAAGCCCACTCTCCCTACGAGCAGTACTTC. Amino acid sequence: CASSLGQTEAHSPYEQYF.

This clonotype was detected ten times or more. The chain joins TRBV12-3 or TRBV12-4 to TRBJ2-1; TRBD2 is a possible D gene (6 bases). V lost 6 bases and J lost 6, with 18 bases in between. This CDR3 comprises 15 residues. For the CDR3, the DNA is TGTGCCAGCAGCCGAGGGACTCTAGTAGGCAATGAGCAGTTCTTC. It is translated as CASSRGTLVGNEQFF.

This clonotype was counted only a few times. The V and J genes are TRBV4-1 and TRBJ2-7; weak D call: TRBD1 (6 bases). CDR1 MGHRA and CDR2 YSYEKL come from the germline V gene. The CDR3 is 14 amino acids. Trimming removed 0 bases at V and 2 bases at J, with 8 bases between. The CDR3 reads CASSQEGDTYEQYF. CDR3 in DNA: TGCGCCAGCAGCCAAGAAGGGGACACCTACGAGCAGTACTTC.

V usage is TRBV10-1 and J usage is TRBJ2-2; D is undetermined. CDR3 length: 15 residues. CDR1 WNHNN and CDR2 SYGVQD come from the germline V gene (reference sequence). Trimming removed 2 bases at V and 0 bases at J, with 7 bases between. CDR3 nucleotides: TGCGCCAGCAGTGAGGGCTTCGCGAACACCGGGGAGCTGTTTTTT. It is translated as CASSEGFANTGELFF.

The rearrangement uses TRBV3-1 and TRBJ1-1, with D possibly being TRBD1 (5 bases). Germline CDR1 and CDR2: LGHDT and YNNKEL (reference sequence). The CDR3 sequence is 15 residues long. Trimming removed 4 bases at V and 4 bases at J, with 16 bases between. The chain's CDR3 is CASSPSGDSGTEAFF. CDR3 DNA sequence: TGTGCCAGCAGCCCTTCCGGAGACAGCGGCACTGAAGCTTTCTTT.

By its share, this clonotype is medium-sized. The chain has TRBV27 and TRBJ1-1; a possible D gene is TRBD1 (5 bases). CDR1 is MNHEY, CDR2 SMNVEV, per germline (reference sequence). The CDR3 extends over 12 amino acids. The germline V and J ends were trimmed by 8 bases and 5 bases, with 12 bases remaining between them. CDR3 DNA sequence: TGTGCCAGCCGGGGGGGGATAACTGAAGCTTTCTTT. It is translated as CASRGGITEAFF.

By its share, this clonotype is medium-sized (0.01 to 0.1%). Here the CDR3 DNA reads TGCAGTGCTAGACTTAAGTTAGCGGGTAGCACAGATACGCAGTATTTT. This translates into CSARLKLAGSTDTQYF. The chain has TRBV20-1 and TRBJ2-3; TRBD2 agrees at 7 bases. The CDR3 has 16 amino acids. In germline, CDR1 is DFQATT, CDR2 SNEGSKA (reference sequence). J lost 0 bases, V lost 2 bases, and 8 bases had no gene match.

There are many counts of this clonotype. The CDR3 DNA is TGTGCCAGCAGCTTAGCAGGACTAGCGGGACCAAACGCCGAGGGGACCCAGTACTTC. Protein: CASSLAGLAGPNAEGTQYF. The V gene is TRBV7-9, the J gene TRBJ2-5; TRBD2 agrees at 12 bases. Germline CDR1 and CDR2: SEHNR and FQNEAQ (reference sequence). This CDR3 spans 19 amino acids. V trimming: 0 bases; J trimming: 7 bases; junction bases outside the gene matches: 15.

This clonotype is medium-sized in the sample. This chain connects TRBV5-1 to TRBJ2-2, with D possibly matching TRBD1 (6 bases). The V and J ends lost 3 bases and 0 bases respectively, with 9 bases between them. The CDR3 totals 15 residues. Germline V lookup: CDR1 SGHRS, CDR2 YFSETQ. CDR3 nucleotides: TGCGCCAGCAGCTCCGGGACACCGAACACCGGGGAGCTGTTTTTT. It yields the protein CASSSGTPNTGELFF.

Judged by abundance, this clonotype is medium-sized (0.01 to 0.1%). The CDR3 loop reads CATSDGGELWTEKLFF. The CDR3, as DNA: TGTGCCACCAGTGATGGAGGGGAGTTATGGACTGAAAAACTGTTTTTT. The genes are TRBV24-1 and TRBJ1-4; tentatively, D is TRBD1 (5 bases). V was shortened by 3 bases and J by 7 bases, with 17 bases between the two germline ends. The CDR3 is 16 amino acids. Germline-derived CDR1 and CDR2 are KGHDR and SFDVKD.

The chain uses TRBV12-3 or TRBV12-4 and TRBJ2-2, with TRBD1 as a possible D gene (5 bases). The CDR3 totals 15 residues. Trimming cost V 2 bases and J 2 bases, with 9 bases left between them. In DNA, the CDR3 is TGTGCCAGCAGTTTACGCCAGGGAAACACCGGGGAGCTGTTTTTT. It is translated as CASSLRQGNTGELFF.

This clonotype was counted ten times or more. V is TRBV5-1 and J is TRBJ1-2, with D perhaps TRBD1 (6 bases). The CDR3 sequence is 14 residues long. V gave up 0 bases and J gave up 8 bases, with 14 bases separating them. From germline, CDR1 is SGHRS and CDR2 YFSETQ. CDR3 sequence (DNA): TGCGCCAGCAGCTTGGCCGAGGCGCAGGGGGGCTACACCTTC. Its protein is CASSLAEAQGGYTF. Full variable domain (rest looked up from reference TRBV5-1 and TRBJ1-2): KAGVTQTPRYLIKTRGQQVTLSCSPISGHRSVSWYQQTPGQGLQFLFEYFSETQRNKGNFPGRFSGRQFSNSRSEMNVSTLELGDSALYLCASSLAEAQGGYTFGSGTRLTVV.

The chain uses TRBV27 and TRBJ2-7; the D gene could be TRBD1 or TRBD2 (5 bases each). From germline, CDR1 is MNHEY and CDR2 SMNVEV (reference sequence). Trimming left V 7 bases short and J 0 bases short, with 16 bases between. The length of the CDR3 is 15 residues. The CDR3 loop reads CASTGRDGTSYEQYF. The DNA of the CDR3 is TGTGCCAGCACCGGCCGGGACGGAACCTCCTACGAGCAGTACTTC.

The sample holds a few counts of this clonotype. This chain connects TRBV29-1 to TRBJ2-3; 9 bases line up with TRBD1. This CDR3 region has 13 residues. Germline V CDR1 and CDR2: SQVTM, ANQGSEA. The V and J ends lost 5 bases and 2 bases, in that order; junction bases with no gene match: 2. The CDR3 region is CSVRTGVTDTQYF. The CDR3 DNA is TGCAGCGTTCGGACAGGGGTCACAGATACGCAGTATTTT.

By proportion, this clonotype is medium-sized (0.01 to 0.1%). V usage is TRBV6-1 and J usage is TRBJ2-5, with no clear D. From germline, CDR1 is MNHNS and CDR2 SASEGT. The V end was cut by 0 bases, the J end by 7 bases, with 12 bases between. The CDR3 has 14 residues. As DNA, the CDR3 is TGTGCCAGCAGTGAAGCGCAAGGGCTGGGGACCCAGTACTTC. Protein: CASSEAQGLGTQYF.

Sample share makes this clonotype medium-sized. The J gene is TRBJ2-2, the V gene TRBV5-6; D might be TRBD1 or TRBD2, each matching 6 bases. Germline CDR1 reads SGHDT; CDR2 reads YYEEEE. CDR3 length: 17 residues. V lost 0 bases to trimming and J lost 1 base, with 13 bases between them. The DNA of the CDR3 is TGTGCCAGCAGCTTGGACCGGGGGCTATGGAACACCGGGGAGCTGTTTTTT. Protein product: CASSLDRGLWNTGELFF.